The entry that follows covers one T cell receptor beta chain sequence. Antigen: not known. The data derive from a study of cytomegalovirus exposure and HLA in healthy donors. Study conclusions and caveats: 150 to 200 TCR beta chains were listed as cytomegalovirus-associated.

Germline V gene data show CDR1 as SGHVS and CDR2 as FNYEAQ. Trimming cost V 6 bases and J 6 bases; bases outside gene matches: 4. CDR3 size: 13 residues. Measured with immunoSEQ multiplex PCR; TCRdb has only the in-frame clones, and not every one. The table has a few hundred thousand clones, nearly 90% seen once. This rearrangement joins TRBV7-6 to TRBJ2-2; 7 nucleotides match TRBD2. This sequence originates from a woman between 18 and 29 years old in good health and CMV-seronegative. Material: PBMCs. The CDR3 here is CASRQSGAGELFF. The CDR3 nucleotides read TGTGCCAGCAGACAAAGCGGGGCCGGGGAGCTGTTTTTT.